Presented here are 11 T cell receptor beta chains from one specimen sequenced in a study of cytomegalovirus exposure and HLA in healthy donors. 13 Jbeta primers and 60 Vbeta primers were used for the PCR. Some clones are missing from TCRdb's copy, which holds only in-frame ones; the method was immunoSEQ multiplex PCR. The sample lists about 110,000 clones, more than 65% occurring once. Sample: PBMCs. The source is a male donor in good health and CMV-seronegative.

This sequence joins TRBV7-9 and TRBJ1-2; D gene uncertain. V was cut by 5 bases and J by 11 bases, with 12 bases left in between. There are 11 residues in the CDR3. The germline V gene has CDR1 SEHNR and CDR2 FQNEAQ (reference sequence). CDR3 residues: CASSPGGFYTF. CDR3 DNA: TGTGCCAGCAGCCCCGGCGGCTTTTACACCTTC.

Only one count was recorded for this clone. The chain uses TRBV28 and TRBJ1-2, with a possible D match to TRBD1 (6 bases). V lost 5 bases and J lost 3, with 22 bases in between. This CDR3 has 17 residues. CDR1 and CDR2 (germline): MDHEN, SYDVKM. CDR3 sequence (DNA): TGTGCCAGCAGTCCATTGATGGCCGACAGGTACCACTATGGCTACACCTTC. It is translated as CASSPLMADRYHYGYTF.

This clone turned up a few times. The rearrangement joins TRBV5-1 to TRBJ2-1, with TRBD2 identical over 11 bases. With V trimmed by 0 bases and J by 3 bases, 5 bases remained unmatched. Germline values: CDR1 SGHRS, CDR2 YFSETQ. The CDR3 covers 17 residues. In nucleotides, the CDR3 is TGCGCCAGCAGCTTGGGTACTAGCGGGAGTTTCTACAATGAGCAGTTCTTC. The encoded protein is CASSLGTSGSFYNEQFF.

This clone was counted only a few times. The rearrangement uses TRBV6-5 and TRBJ2-2; the D gene is possibly TRBD1 (5 bases). V lost 7 bases and J lost 4, with 16 bases in between. The CDR3 sequence is 15 residues long. Looked up from germline, CDR1 is MNHEY and CDR2 is SVGAGI. The CDR3 DNA follows: TGTGCCAGCAAAAAGTTCGACAGACTCACCGGGGAGCTGTTTTTT. It is translated as CASKKFDRLTGELFF.

This clone appeared a single time. The chain uses TRBV6-1 and TRBJ2-5, with 9 bases matching TRBD1. The CDR3 loop spans 15 amino acids. With 1 base clipped from V and 6 bases from J, the junction kept 6 bases outside the gene matches. Per the germline V gene, CDR1 is MNHNS and CDR2 is SASEGT. CDR3: CASSEGGTGRQTQYF. DNA for the CDR3: TGTGCCAGCAGTGAAGGAGGGACAGGGCGGCAGACCCAGTACTTC.

The chain is built from TRBV6-1 and TRBJ1-5; 11 bases are shared with TRBD1. J gave up 5 bases and V 7 bases, and 4 bases lay outside the gene matches. CDR1 and CDR2 from the germline V gene are MNHNS and SASEGT. This CDR3 comprises 14 residues. As DNA, the CDR3 is TGTGCCAGCATCCTGGACAGGGGGCATCAGCCCCAGCATTTT. It specifies CASILDRGHQPQHF.

The chain is built from TRBV5-4 and TRBJ2-7; D is unresolved. This CDR3 region has 14 residues. Germline V gives CDR1 SGHNT, CDR2 YYREEE (reference sequence). V was clipped by 4 bases and J by 1 base, with 12 bases between them. The CDR3 DNA sequence: TGTGCCAGCAGCGCCGCAGAGAGGTCCTACGAGCAGTACTTC. It is translated as CASSAAERSYEQYF.

The rearrangement links TRBV28 to TRBJ2-7, with 8 bases lining up with TRBD2. The CDR3 sequence is 10 residues long. Germline loops: CDR1 MDHEN, CDR2 SYDVKM. The CDR3 is CVSGSYEQYF. The CDR3 nucleotides read TGTGTAAGCGGGAGTTACGAGCAGTACTTC.

The chain employs TRBV30 and TRBJ2-7; 7 bases are a match to TRBD1. The V segment lost 2 bases and the J segment 2 bases; nucleotides outside the gene matches: 3. CDR1 is GTSNPN and CDR2 is SVGIG in the germline V gene (reference sequence). This CDR3 contains 13 residues. The CDR3 sequence is CAWSPGTAYEQYF. The CDR3 DNA follows: TGTGCCTGGAGTCCCGGGACAGCCTACGAGCAGTACTTC.

The J gene is TRBJ2-2, the V gene TRBV19, with D tentatively TRBD2 (6 bases). Looked up from germline, CDR1 is LNHDA and CDR2 is SQIVND (reference sequence). V gave up 2 bases and J gave up 5 bases, with 15 bases separating them. The CDR3 consists of 16 residues. The CDR3 region is CASSISPRAGTGELFF. For the CDR3, the DNA is TGTGCCAGTAGTATATCCCCCAGGGCGGGAACCGGGGAGCTGTTTTTT.

This clone was observed a few times. The rearrangement links TRBV5-1 to TRBJ2-1; 13 positions agree with TRBD2. Germline CDR1 reads SGHRS; CDR2 reads YFSETQ. After removal of 4 bases from V and 9 bases from J, the junction contained 7 bases not matched to a gene. The CDR3 length is 15 residues. The CDR3 region is CASSTMTSGRSEQFF. The CDR3 nucleotides are TGCGCCAGCAGCACTATGACTAGCGGGAGGTCTGAGCAGTTCTTC.